The 21 T cell receptor beta chains given below trace back to one sample, sequenced in a study of blood T cell repertoires in COVID-19. Sequencing was performed with immunoSEQ multiplex PCR; in TCRdb, only in-frame clones are kept and a portion is missing. Of about 310,000 clones listed, roughly 87% were seen once; the top ten hold around 8.9%. The sequenced sample was PBMCs or T cells enriched from blood (not recorded which). All receptors derive from a woman in her late teens or twenties who had recovered from COVID-19.

V usage is TRBV14 and J usage is TRBJ1-2; D is possibly TRBD1 (5 bases). The CDR3 loop spans 12 amino acids. Germline V gene data show CDR1 as SGHDN and CDR2 as FVKESK. V gave up 5 bases and J gave up 6 bases, with 10 bases separating them. This CDR3 is CASSSGHNGYTF. CDR3 nucleotide sequence: TGTGCCAGCAGCTCCGGACATAATGGCTACACCTTC.

This clone came up many times. The chain has TRBV19 and TRBJ2-6; 7 positions agree with TRBD2. Trimming removed 11 bases from V and 6 bases from J; junction bases left unmatched: 7. The CDR3 length is 13 residues. The germline V gene has CDR1 LNHDA and CDR2 SQIVND (reference sequence). CDR3 region: CAPPGGEANVLTF. CDR3 nucleotides: TGTGCCCCTCCGGGAGGCGAGGCCAACGTCCTGACTTTC. Full variable domain (remainder filled in from reference TRBV19 and TRBJ2-6): DGGITQSPKYLFRKEGQNVTLSCEQNLNHDAMYWYRQDPGQGLRLIYYSQIVNDFQKGDIAEGYSVSREKKESFPLTVTSAQKNPTAFYLCAPPGGEANVLTFGAGSRLTVL.

The rearrangement links TRBV11-2 to TRBJ2-7; D might be TRBD2 (6 bases). From germline, CDR1 is SGHAT and CDR2 FQNNGV. This CDR3 spans 15 amino acids. V was clipped by 4 bases and J by 0 bases, with 13 bases between them. The CDR3 reads CASSSQAGGSYEQYF. CDR3 coding DNA: TGTGCCAGCAGCTCCCAAGCCGGGGGCTCCTACGAGCAGTACTTC.

This clone was seen more than once but under ten times. The rearrangement joins TRBV9 to TRBJ2-1; D is possibly TRBD2 (5 bases). Trimming took off 7 bases at V and 7 bases at J, with 21 bases between the two ends. This CDR3 region has 15 residues. CDR1 and CDR2 (germline): SGDLS, YYNGEE. Written as DNA, the CDR3 is TGTGCCAGCCAGCATAGCGCCTACGGGCAAAATGAGCAGTTCTTC. Protein product: CASQHSAYGQNEQFF.

This clone appeared a single time. The chain recombines TRBV5-1 with TRBJ2-3, with TRBD2 identical over 7 bases. Germline V gene data show CDR1 as SGHRS and CDR2 as YFSETQ. The trim removed 0 bases at V and 0 bases at J, leaving 10 bases unmatched. The CDR3 covers 18 residues. The CDR3 region is CASSLAVGGPSSTDTQYF. CDR3 nucleotide sequence: TGCGCCAGCAGCTTGGCGGTGGGAGGGCCCTCGAGCACAGATACGCAGTATTTT.

This clone was seen a few times. The chain couples TRBV5-5 to TRBJ2-2; D not certain. The CDR3 totals 12 residues. Per germline, CDR1 SGHKS and CDR2 YYEKEE (reference sequence). The germline V and J ends were trimmed by 0 bases and 7 bases, with 4 bases remaining between them. This CDR3 is CASSLAVGELFF. The CDR3 DNA reads TGTGCCAGCAGCTTGGCCGTCGGGGAGCTGTTTTTT.

J is TRBJ2-5 and V is TRBV27; D remains ambiguous. Deletions cut 5 bases from V and 4 bases from J, with 14 bases between. The germline V gene has CDR1 MNHEY and CDR2 SMNVEV (reference sequence). CDR3 length: 14 amino acids. The chain's CDR3 is CASSPDQPRETQYF. CDR3 nucleotide sequence: TGTGCCAGCAGTCCCGATCAACCGAGAGAGACCCAGTACTTC.

The rearrangement joins TRBV30 to TRBJ2-5; possible D gene TRBD2, 5 bases. Germline values: CDR1 GTSNPN, CDR2 SVGIG (reference sequence). Trimming removed 1 base at V and 6 bases at J, with 9 bases between. This CDR3 is built from 12 residues. CDR3 amino acids: CAWSAPGKTQYF. CDR3 nucleotides: TGTGCCTGGAGTGCACCGGGGAAGACCCAGTACTTC.

This clone appeared a few times. This chain connects TRBV18 to TRBJ2-1; 8 bases are shared with TRBD2. The V gene's germline CDR1 is KGHSH and CDR2 LQKENI. CDR3 size: 18 residues. The V gene end was trimmed by 1 base and the J gene end by 1 base; junction bases not matched to a gene: 9. As DNA, the CDR3 is TGTGCCAGCTCACCACAAGGGCGGGAGGCCTCATCCTACAATGAGCAGTTCTTC. It is translated as CASSPQGREASSYNEQFF.

The V and J genes are TRBV4-3 and TRBJ2-5; 13 bases align to TRBD2. Germline V gene lookup returns CDR1 LGHNA and CDR2 YSLEER. This CDR3 region has 19 residues. After removal of 3 bases from V and 5 bases from J, the junction contained 15 bases not matched to a gene. CDR3: CASSHRPSTSGGASETQYF. The CDR3 nucleotides are TGCGCCAGCAGCCACCGCCCCTCAACTAGCGGGGGGGCGTCGGAGACCCAGTACTTC.

This chain links TRBV3-1 (or the pseudogene TRBV3-2) with TRBJ2-7, with D perhaps TRBD2 (6 bases). V lost 1 base, J lost 5 bases, and 15 bases lay in between. Looked up from germline, CDR1 is LGHDT and CDR2 is YNNKEL (reference sequence). This CDR3 has 15 residues. CDR3 region: CASSQGPSEGHEQYF. DNA of the CDR3: TGTGCCAGCAGCCAAGGACCTAGCGAAGGGCACGAGCAGTACTTC.

The chain carries TRBV28 and TRBJ1-5; TRBD1 aligns across 7 bases. Germline assignment: CDR1 MDHEN and CDR2 SYDVKM. V lost 8 bases, J lost 5 bases, and 9 bases stayed unmatched. The CDR3 has 14 residues. This chain's CDR3 is CASLITRGDQPQHF. The CDR3 DNA follows: TGTGCCAGCCTTATAACCAGGGGGGATCAGCCCCAGCATTTT.

This clone was seen a single time. This chain joins TRBV5-1 and TRBJ2-2, with TRBD1 matching 9 bases. CDR1 SGHRS and CDR2 YFSETQ come from the germline V gene. The CDR3 is 15 amino acids. After removal of 2 bases from V and 3 bases from J, the junction contained 2 bases not matched to a gene. CDR3 region: CASSLGDRDTGELFF. CDR3 bases: TGCGCCAGCAGCTTAGGGGACAGGGACACCGGGGAGCTGTTTTTT.

The chain employs TRBV28 and TRBJ2-5; D possibly corresponds to TRBD2 (6 bases). Trimming took 1 base from V and 5 from J, leaving 11 bases between them. Germline V gene sequence: CDR1 MDHEN, CDR2 SYDVKM. The CDR3 has 14 residues. The CDR3 loop is CASSLFGGGETQYF. The CDR3 region has the DNA TGTGCCAGCAGTTTATTCGGGGGTGGGGAGACCCAGTACTTC.

This chain connects TRBV18 to TRBJ2-1; 14 positions match TRBD2. This CDR3 is built from 15 residues. V shed 6 bases and J 9 bases; nucleotides not matched to a gene: 7. Germline CDR1 is KGHSH and CDR2 is LQKENI. DNA of the CDR3: TGTGCCAGCTCTCCCGGGACTAGCGGGAGAACTGAGCAGTTCTTC. Its translation is CASSPGTSGRTEQFF.

The chain uses TRBV7-2 and TRBJ2-7, with D maybe TRBD2 (5 bases). This CDR3 is 14 amino acids long. CDR1 and CDR2 from the germline V gene are SGHTA and FQGNSA. The V gene lost 7 bases and the J gene lost 2 bases, with 15 bases spanning the gap. As DNA, the CDR3 is TGTGCCAGCATCCCTATGGACGGGACCTACGAGCAGTACTTC. It specifies CASIPMDGTYEQYF.

The rearrangement links TRBV7-3 to TRBJ2-2, with 11 bases that match TRBD2. Trimming removed 5 bases from V and 1 base from J; junction bases left unmatched: 9. The CDR3 extends over 18 amino acids. CDR1 and CDR2 (germline): SGHTA, FQGTGA. DNA of the CDR3: TGTGCCAGCAGCCCCCGGCCGGGACTAGCGGTGAACACCGGGGAGCTGTTTTTT. It yields the protein CASSPRPGLAVNTGELFF.

The chain has TRBV11-3 and TRBJ1-1; D possibly corresponds to TRBD1 (6 bases). This CDR3 has 14 residues. CDR1 is SGHNT and CDR2 is YENEEA in the germline V gene. V lost 5 bases and J lost 4, with 14 bases in between. This chain's CDR3 is CASSPRGLATEAFF. CDR3 nucleotides: TGTGCCAGCAGCCCCAGGGGCTTAGCCACTGAAGCTTTCTTT.

The rearrangement links TRBV5-1 to TRBJ2-5; 8 positions match TRBD1. The CDR3 sequence is 14 residues long. The ends lost 4 bases at V and 5 bases at J; junction bases unmatched: 7. Germline CDR1 is SGHRS and CDR2 is YFSETQ. CDR3 protein: CASSPGQGMETQYF. The DNA for the CDR3 is TGCGCCAGCAGCCCAGGACAGGGTATGGAGACCCAGTACTTC.

The V gene is TRBV7-2, the J gene TRBJ1-1, with no clear D. Germline V gene lookup returns CDR1 SGHTA and CDR2 FQGNSA. The CDR3 has 16 amino acids. Trimming stripped 0 bases from V and 2 bases from J, with 13 bases between. CDR3: CASSLALTEVNTEAFF. The CDR3 DNA sequence: TGTGCCAGCAGCTTAGCGCTTACAGAAGTAAACACTGAAGCTTTCTTT.

V usage is TRBV4-2 and J usage is TRBJ2-7; 7 bases line up with TRBD1. Germline trimming cut 3 bases from V and 3 bases from J; bases unmatched to any gene: 11. CDR3 length: 16 residues. Germline values: CDR1 LGHNA, CDR2 YNFKEQ. The DNA of the CDR3 is TGTGCCAGCAGCCAGGCGGACAGGCTTAGGAGCTACGAGCAGTACTTC. Amino acids: CASSQADRLRSYEQYF.